Presented here are 17 T cell receptor beta chains from one specimen sequenced in a study of a mutant IDH1 vaccine in newly diagnosed glioma. Clones were sequenced by immunoSEQ multiplex PCR, and TCRdb holds only the in-frame ones, with some missing. The sample holds roughly 38,000 clones, around 82% seen once. Documented time point: week 47, end of study. The content of each vaccine dose was 300 ug of mutant IDH1 20-mer peptide, and topical imiquimod accompanied it. Antigens for these TCRs are unknown. The sequencing here drew on PBMCs, taken from a glioma patient whose treatment included an IDH1 peptide vaccine. These receptors came from a man between 18 and 35 years old with glioma. Some clones in this sample may be carry-over from other donors' samples.

The chain joins TRBV7-2 to TRBJ1-2; 11 bases map to TRBD1. Germline CDR1 and CDR2: SGHTA and FQGNSA. The V and J ends lost 4 bases and 5 bases, in that order; junction bases with no gene match: 6. The CDR3 has 15 amino acids. The CDR3 loop reads CASSSRTGGAYGYTF. The CDR3 nucleotides read TGTGCCAGCAGCTCCCGGACAGGGGGCGCGTATGGCTACACCTTC.

This clone was seen a handful of times. The V and J genes are TRBV11-2 and TRBJ1-1; D is unresolved. CDR1 is SGHAT and CDR2 is FQNNGV in the germline V gene. CDR3 length: 11 amino acids. Trimming shortened V by 3 bases and J by 7 bases, and 6 bases separated the two germline ends. The CDR3 nucleotides read TGTGCCAGCAGCTTCGAGTATGAAGCTTTCTTT. Its protein is CASSFEYEAFF.

V is TRBV19 and J is TRBJ1-5; no definite D call. CDR1 is LNHDA and CDR2 is SQIVND in the germline V gene (reference sequence). This CDR3 is 18 amino acids long. Trimming stripped 4 bases from V and 1 base from J, with 20 bases between. This CDR3 is CASSTSGRYWRSNQPQHF. DNA for the CDR3: TGTGCCAGTAGTACGTCGGGTAGGTATTGGAGGAGCAATCAGCCCCAGCATTTT.

The CDR3 nucleotides are TGTGCCAGCAGCTTGCAGAGGATGCGCGAGCAGTACTTC. It specifies CASSLQRMREQYF. This chain links TRBV7-2 with TRBJ2-7; D unresolved. This CDR3 is built from 13 residues. Germline V CDR1 and CDR2: SGHTA, FQGNSA. V was cut by 3 bases and J by 6 bases, with 12 bases left in between.

The V gene is TRBV2, the J gene TRBJ2-2; D could derive from TRBD1 or TRBD2 (5 bases each). CDR3 length equals 14 residues. V lost 8 bases and J lost 3, with 13 bases in between. Germline V CDR1 and CDR2: SNHLY, FYNNEI. CDR3: CASSRLGDTGELFF. The CDR3 DNA reads as TGTGCCAGCTCTAGGTTGGGGGACACCGGGGAGCTGTTTTTT.

The chain employs TRBV7-9 and TRBJ1-1; 7 nucleotides match TRBD1. The CDR3 runs 16 residues. Germline CDR1 and CDR2: SEHNR and FQNEAQ (reference sequence). J gave up 11 bases and V 5 bases, and 20 bases lay outside the gene matches. CDR3: CASSRPKGQTTVTAFF. CDR3 coding DNA: TGTGCCAGCAGCCGACCTAAGGGACAGACTACGGTAACGGCTTTCTTT.

The V and J genes are TRBV18 and TRBJ2-7, with D possibly TRBD1 on 5 matching bases. The CDR3 covers 12 residues. V lost 3 bases to trimming and J lost 4 bases, with 7 bases between them. Germline V gene data show CDR1 as KGHSH and CDR2 as LQKENI. As DNA, the CDR3 is TGTGCCAGCTCACCCGACAGTTACGAGCAGTACTTC. As protein: CASSPDSYEQYF.

The chain links TRBV10-3 to TRBJ2-1; 10 bases line up with TRBD2. CDR1 and CDR2 from the germline V gene are ENHRY and SYGVKD. The CDR3 runs 14 residues. With 3 bases clipped from V and 7 bases from J, the junction kept 3 bases outside the gene matches. This chain's CDR3 is CAISEGLAVNEQFF. For the CDR3, the DNA is TGTGCCATCAGTGAAGGACTAGCGGTGAATGAGCAGTTCTTC.

The chain combines TRBV6-1 with TRBJ1-1, with D perhaps TRBD1 (5 bases). The germline V gene encodes CDR1 MNHNS and CDR2 SASEGT. V shed 3 bases and J shed 1 base, with 6 bases lying between them. The length of the CDR3 is 13 residues. The chain's CDR3 is CASSDRENTEAFF. DNA of the CDR3: TGTGCCAGCAGTGACAGGGAGAACACTGAAGCTTTCTTT.

The chain joins TRBV7-3 to TRBJ1-6, with D possibly TRBD1 on 6 matching bases. The V gene lost 4 bases and the J gene lost 7 bases, with 14 bases spanning the gap. The V gene's germline CDR1 is SGHTA and CDR2 FQGTGA. This CDR3 contains 15 residues. The CDR3 DNA sequence: TGTGCCAGCAGCTCCCGAGGGGGAGGGAATTCACCCCTCCACTTT. Its translation is CASSSRGGGNSPLHF.

The chain combines TRBV7-6 with TRBJ2-7, with D perhaps TRBD2 (5 bases). The CDR3 runs 15 residues. Trimming stripped 1 base from V and 0 bases from J, with 10 bases between. CDR1 SGHVS and CDR2 FNYEAQ come from the germline V gene. The CDR3 reads CASSLDPGLSYEQYF. The CDR3 nucleotides read TGTGCCAGCAGCTTAGACCCAGGACTCTCCTACGAGCAGTACTTC.

This clone was detected a few times. V and J are TRBV30 and TRBJ2-1; 7 nucleotides line up with TRBD1. Germline V gene sequence: CDR1 GTSNPN, CDR2 SVGIG (reference sequence). The CDR3 is made up of 14 amino acids. Trimming took 5 bases from V and 1 from J; bases not matched to a gene: 5. The CDR3 reads CAWSRQGSYNEQFF. DNA for the CDR3: TGTGCCTGGTCTAGACAGGGTTCCTACAATGAGCAGTTCTTC.

The chain recombines TRBV4-3 with TRBJ2-7, with D uncertain. CDR1 and CDR2 (germline): LGHNA, YSLEER. The CDR3 loop spans 15 amino acids. The V end was cut by 0 bases, the J end by 7 bases, with 16 bases between. The CDR3 DNA reads TGCGCCAGCAGCCAAGAAAGGGATCTGGTGGGGGAGCAGTACTTC. It yields the protein CASSQERDLVGEQYF.

As concerns this clone: Other DNA sequences in this sample translate to the same CDR3. V is TRBV4-3 and J is TRBJ1-3; D call uncertain. Germline-derived CDR1 and CDR2 are LGHNA and YSLEER. V shed 0 bases and J shed 2 bases, with 8 bases lying between them. This CDR3 contains 15 residues. CDR3 sequence (DNA): TGCGCCAGCAGCCAAGATCGGGGAGCTGGAAACACCATATATTTT. Protein: CASSQDRGAGNTIYF.

The chain uses TRBV12-5 and TRBJ1-2, with unresolved D. V lost 1 base to trimming and J lost 4 bases, with 4 bases between them. Germline CDR1 LGHNT, CDR2 FRNRAP. The CDR3 has 12 amino acids. CDR3 bases: TGTGCTAGTGGTTTGGGCCTCTATGGCTACACCTTC. Encoded protein: CASGLGLYGYTF.

A word on this clone: At one boundary the junction diverges from the germline segment, which might be a read error. The chain has TRBV7-7 and TRBJ2-2; tentatively, D is TRBD1 (5 bases). This CDR3 contains 12 residues. Germline V gene sequence: CDR1 SSHAT, CDR2 FNYEAQ (reference sequence). In DNA form, the CDR3 reads TGTGCTAGCAGCTTAGGGGCCGGGGAGCTGTTTTTT. Amino acid sequence: CASSLGAGELFF.

V gene TRBV30 combines with J gene TRBJ2-2; a weak D match, TRBD2 (6 bases). The germline V gene has CDR1 GTSNPN and CDR2 SVGIG (reference sequence). The CDR3 has 19 residues. Trimming removed 0 bases at V and 5 bases at J, with 25 bases between. CDR3 residues: CAWSVRSRFRGSGTGELFF. CDR3 nucleotide sequence: TGTGCCTGGAGTGTTCGTTCTCGTTTTCGGGGGTCGGGGACCGGGGAGCTGTTTTTT. Full variable domain (rest looked up from reference TRBV30 and TRBJ2-2): SQTIHQWPATLVQPVGSPLSLECTVEGTSNPNLYWYRQAAGRGLQLLFYSVGIGQISSEVPQNLSASRPQDRQFILSSKKLLLSDSGFYLCAWSVRSRFRGSGTGELFFGEGSRLTVL.